Listed below are T cell receptor beta chains from one sample, sequenced in a study of cytomegalovirus exposure and HLA in healthy donors. Sequenced by immunoSEQ multiplex PCR; TCRdb stores in-frame clones only, minus some. The specimen's table records under 90,000 clones. Sequenced: PBMCs. These receptors were collected from a female donor in good health and CMV-seropositive. Both conserved end residues are part of each CDR3. D genes are given only for firm matches.

TGTGCCAGCGGCGAGCGGGGGGCCGAAGAGACCCAGTACTTC | CASGERGAEETQYF | TRBV9 | TRBD2 | TRBJ2-5
TGCGCCAGCAGCTTGGCGAGTTACCCCGGCACAGATACGCAGTATTTT | CASSLASYPGTDTQYF | TRBV5-1 | . | TRBJ2-3
TGTGCCTGGAGTGTTAACAGGGGCCGACTGCTAACGGGCACAGATACGCAGTATTTT | CAWSVNRGRLLTGTDTQYF | TRBV30 | TRBD1 | TRBJ2-3
TGTGCCAGCAGTCCCTGGGGGGATATCACTGAAGCTTTCTTT | CASSPWGDITEAFF | TRBV6-5 | . | TRBJ1-1
TGTGCCAGCAGTTTAGATGTGGAGAGGAGCACAGATACGCAGTATTTT | CASSLDVERSTDTQYF | TRBV28 | . | TRBJ2-3
TGTGCCAGCGTACAGGGGGCGAAAGTTGGCACCGGGGAGCTGTTTTTT | CASVQGAKVGTGELFF | TRBV6-6 | TRBD1 | TRBJ2-2
TGTGCCAGCAGCTTAGGGCCAGCGGGGGGCCAAGAGACCCAGTACTTC | CASSLGPAGGQETQYF | TRBV7-9 | TRBD2 | TRBJ2-5
TGTGCCAGTAGTATCCTGGGGGGGCTATCCTACAATGAGCAGTTCTTC | CASSILGGLSYNEQFF | TRBV19 | . | TRBJ2-1
TGTGCCAGCAGCTATACAGGGCAAACTAATGAAAAACTGTTTTTT | CASSYTGQTNEKLFF | TRBV2 | . | TRBJ1-4
TGTGCCAGCAGCTCCTCGGGGGCTAGCGGGGAATACGAGCAGTACTTC | CASSSSGASGEYEQYF | TRBV7-2 | TRBD2 | TRBJ2-7
TGTGCCAGCAGCCCGGACTATCAGTCGGGTGAGCAGTTCTTC | CASSPDYQSGEQFF | TRBV28 | . | TRBJ2-1
TGTGCCTGGAGCCTCACAGGGGGAGGGGGAAACACCATATATTTT | CAWSLTGGGGNTIYF | TRBV30 | TRBD1 | TRBJ1-3